This section outlines one T cell receptor beta chain sequence together with its context. These data come from a study of blood T cell repertoires in COVID-19. The CDR3 loop spans 18 amino acids. J was trimmed by 1 base and V by 5 bases; bases with no gene match: 13. In germline, CDR1 is SNHLY, CDR2 FYNNEI. The table came from immunoSEQ multiplex PCR; TCRdb's copy has only in-frame clones and leaves some out. The table has tens of thousands of clones, about 85% seen once. The chain couples TRBV2 to TRBJ1-1; 10 bases line up with TRBD1. Material: peripheral blood. The TCR was taken from a man older than 75 with acute or convalescent COVID-19. Here the CDR3 DNA reads TGTGCCAGCAGTCTTTTTTCCGGGACAGGGGCAGGGAACACTGAAGCTTTCTTT. Translated: CASSLFSGTGAGNTEAFF.